Only a few counts were recorded for the clone carrying this TCR beta chain. Generated by immunoSEQ multiplex PCR, the TCRdb table keeps only in-frame clones and is missing some. The table records some 16,000 clones, around 58% of them present only once. The data derive from a study of radiation and T cells in renal cell carcinoma. Germline V lookup: CDR1 SEHNR, CDR2 FQNEAQ (reference sequence). V was pared by 4 bases and J by 11 bases, with 11 bases between. The CDR3 sequence is 11 residues long. This sample's treatment: treatment-naive control, cytoreductive nephrectomy. Treatment-naive patients without radiation supplied the control tumors at nephrectomy.

The sequences come from tumor tissue, collected from a patient whose treatment was nephrectomy without radiotherapy. The chain has TRBV7-9 and TRBJ1-2; D unresolved. The source is a man aged 50 or older with renal cell carcinoma. CDR3 amino acids: CASSSSIMYTF. As DNA, the CDR3 is TGTGCCAGCAGCTCCTCTATCATGTACACCTTC. The whole variable domain, filled in from reference TRBV7-9 and TRBJ1-2, reads DTGVSQNPRHKITKRGQNVTFRCDPISEHNRLYWYRQTLGQGPEFLTYFQNEAQLEKSRLLSDRFSAERPKGSFSTLEIQRTEQGDSAMYLCASSSSIMYTFGSGTRLTVV.